The rows below give T cell receptor beta chains drawn from one sample of a study of CD8 T cells in Susac syndrome. Via MiXCR, TCRdb re-called the immunoSEQ multiplex PCR reads, giving one row per CDR3 protein. This repertoire shows 200,000 to 300,000 distinct CDR3 sequences, about 96% found once; its top ten account for 0.08% to 0.11%. The sequenced material came from CD4+ T cells from PBMCs. These TCRs come from a human donor with Susac syndrome. CDR3s include the opening cysteine and the closing phenylalanine or tryptophan. D genes are given only for firm matches. Some rows have no size entry. The others give once, few or many, or a class for an expanded clone.

J,D,V,size,DNA,CDR3
TRBJ1-1,-,TRBV29-1,-,TGCAGCGTTGTTTCAGTCATGAACACTGAAGCTTTCTTT,CSVVSVMNTEAFF
TRBJ2-7,-,TRBV7-3,-,TGTGCCAGCAGCCCCCTGGGAGGAGGCTCCTACGAGCAGTACTTC,CASSPLGGGSYEQYF
TRBJ1-2,-,TRBV30,-,TGTGCCTGGAGTCTCGTGGGAGGCTACACCTTC,CAWSLVGGYTF
TRBJ2-1,-,TRBV15,-,TGTGCCACCAGCAGATCCGCTGCCGGGCCGGCAGGCAATGAGCAGTTCTTC,CATSRSAAGPAGNEQFF
TRBJ2-3,TRBD2,TRBV20-1,-,TGCAGTGCCCGGACTAGCGGGAGGTGGAATACGCAGTATTTT,CSARTSGRWNTQYF
TRBJ2-6,-,TRBV4-2,-,TGTGCCAGCAGCCCCTTCCTCGGGGCTGGGGCCAACGTCCTGACTTTC,CASSPFLGAGANVLTF
TRBJ2-3,-,TRBV5-1,-,TGCGCCAGCAGCCCTATTGCAGGGGGCACAGATACGCAGTATTTT,CASSPIAGGTDTQYF
TRBJ2-7,TRBD2,TRBV20-1,-,TGCAGTGCCCCAGCGGGAGCGTCGTACGAGCAGTACTTC,CSAPAGASYEQYF
TRBJ2-5,TRBD2,TRBV5-4,-,TGTGCCAGCAGCTTGACTAGCGGCCAAGAGACCCAGTACTTC,CASSLTSGQETQYF
TRBJ2-5,-,TRBV6-5,-,TGTGCCAGCAGTTATACCTGGCGCGAGACCCAGTACTTC,CASSYTWRETQYF
TRBJ2-4,-,TRBV28,-,TGTGCCAGCAGACGCCGGGACCGAGCCACCAAAAACATTCAGTACTTC,CASRRRDRATKNIQYF
TRBJ1-3,-,TRBV29-1,-,TGCAGCTCATCACAGGAATCTGGAAACACCATATATTTT,CSSSQESGNTIYF
TRBJ2-4,-,TRBV30,-,TGTGCCTGGTCCTCAGGGACCCCAGGCATTCAGTACTTC,CAWSSGTPGIQYF
TRBJ1-5,-,TRBV7-3,-,TGTGCCAGCAGCTTAACTGCGAATCAGCCCCAGCATTTT,CASSLTANQPQHF
TRBJ1-1,-,TRBV10-3,-,TGTGCCATCAGTGACCTAGGGGCGGGCGTGGGGAACACTGAAGCTTTCTTT,CAISDLGAGVGNTEAFF
TRBJ2-5,-,TRBV5-4,-,TGTGCCAGCAGCTTAAGGCTAGCATCTTTCGAGACCCAGTACTTC,CASSLRLASFETQYF
TRBJ2-2,-,TRBV5-6,-,TGTGCCAGCAGCTTGCCCCCGGGGGAGCTGTTTTTT,CASSLPPGELFF
TRBJ1-1,-,TRBV9,-,TGTGCCAGCAGCGTAAAGCCCAGGGACACTGAAGCTTTCTTT,CASSVKPRDTEAFF
TRBJ2-7,TRBD2,TRBV2,once,TGTGCCAGCAGTGAACTAGCGGAGTCCTACGAGCAGTACTTC,CASSELAESYEQYF
TRBJ2-3,-,TRBV6-2/TRBV6-3,-,TGTGCCAGCAGTTACGTGGCAGATACGCAGTATTTT,CASSYVADTQYF
TRBJ1-2,TRBD1,TRBV12-5,once,TGTGCTAGTGGTTTGGAACAGGGGTTAGGAAACTATGGCTACACCTTC,CASGLEQGLGNYGYTF
TRBJ1-5,-,TRBV19,-,TGTGCCAGTCTGGGTTCGGGCAATCAGCCCCAGCATTTT,CASLGSGNQPQHF
TRBJ1-1,TRBD1,TRBV2,-,TGTGCCAGCAGAGACAGGGTTCGAAAGACTGAAGCTTTCTTT,CASRDRVRKTEAFF
TRBJ1-1,-,TRBV27,-,TGTGCCAGCATCCCGGTCCCGAACACTGAAGCTTTCTTT,CASIPVPNTEAFF